The next 9 T cell receptor beta chains were all read from a single sample in a study of cytomegalovirus exposure and HLA in healthy donors. 13 Jbeta primers and 60 Vbeta primers were used for the PCR. Profiled with immunoSEQ multiplex PCR; TCRdb holds only in-frame clones, not every one. The repertoire consists of around 170,000 clones, with around 80% occurring once and the leading ten covering approximately 1.5%. The sequenced material came from PBMCs. Receptor source: a man aged 18 to 30 in good health and CMV-seronegative.

The chain employs TRBV27 and TRBJ2-7; 7 bases fit TRBD1. After removal of 0 bases from V and 2 bases from J, the junction contained 4 bases not matched to a gene. The CDR3 has 15 residues. The V gene's germline CDR1 is MNHEY and CDR2 SMNVEV (reference sequence). The CDR3 sequence is CASSLSGDRAYEQYF. CDR3 sequence (DNA): TGTGCCAGCAGTTTATCGGGGGACAGAGCCTACGAGCAGTACTTC.

V usage is TRBV9 and J usage is TRBJ1-1, with D maybe TRBD1 (6 bases). Germline CDR1 is SGDLS and CDR2 is YYNGEE. The V end was cut by 0 bases, the J end by 6 bases, with 21 bases between. The CDR3 runs to 17 residues. The CDR3 nucleotides are TGTGCCAGCAGCGTAGGTAGGGAACAGGGTAGCATTTCTGAAGCTTTCTTT. Residues: CASSVGREQGSISEAFF. Together with reference TRBV9 and TRBJ1-1, the CDR3 gives the full variable domain: DSGVTQTPKHLITATGQRVTLRCSPRSGDLSVYWYQQSLDQGLQFLIQYYNGEERAKGNILERFSAQQFPDLHSELNLSSLELGDSALYFCASSVGREQGSISEAFFGQGTRLTVV.

The rearrangement uses TRBV10-3 and TRBJ1-1; tentatively, D is TRBD1 (5 bases). V lost 1 base and J 4 bases, leaving 19 bases between the germline ends. Germline CDR1 and CDR2: ENHRY and SYGVKD. This CDR3 has 17 amino acids. The CDR3 bases are TGTGCCATCAGTGAGTGGAGGGGTCTCGAAGAGATCACTGAAGCTTTCTTT. Amino acid sequence: CAISEWRGLEEITEAFF.

The V gene is TRBV15, the J gene TRBJ2-7, with 8 bases that match TRBD1. With V trimmed by 1 base and J by 2 bases, 4 bases remained unmatched. Germline V CDR1 and CDR2: LNHNV, YYDKDF (reference sequence). CDR3 length equals 15 residues. CDR3 in amino acids: CATSRGQGRAYEQYF. CDR3 DNA: TGTGCCACCAGCAGAGGACAGGGGCGCGCCTACGAGCAGTACTTC.

V gene TRBV30 combines with J gene TRBJ2-1; TRBD2 is a possible D gene (5 bases). CDR3 length: 14 amino acids. With 1 base removed from V and 2 bases from J, the gap between germline ends came to 9 bases. Per the germline V gene, CDR1 is GTSNPN and CDR2 is SVGIG (reference sequence). CDR3 coding DNA: TGTGCCTGGAGTGACGGGCGGGCCTACAATGAGCAGTTCTTC. Its protein is CAWSDGRAYNEQFF.

The V and J genes are TRBV4-2 and TRBJ2-2; maybe TRBD1 (5 bases). The CDR3 has 15 residues. Germline V gene lookup returns CDR1 LGHNA and CDR2 YNFKEQ. Trimming removed 3 bases at V and 3 bases at J, with 11 bases between. The CDR3 region is CASSHQGRDTGELFF. The CDR3 DNA is TGTGCCAGCAGCCATCAGGGAAGGGACACCGGGGAGCTGTTTTTT.

This rearrangement joins TRBV5-4 to TRBJ2-7; TRBD1 agrees at 7 bases. The V gene's germline CDR1 is SGHNT and CDR2 YYREEE (reference sequence). The CDR3 extends over 15 amino acids. With 3 bases clipped from V and 5 bases from J, the junction kept 11 bases outside the gene matches. DNA for the CDR3: TGTGCCAGCAGCTCCAGCACAGGGGATTTAAACGAGCAGTACTTC. Translation: CASSSSTGDLNEQYF.

The V call is TRBV7-6, the J call TRBJ2-3, with D perhaps matching TRBD1 (8 bases). The CDR3 has 15 residues. Trimming took off 2 bases at V and 3 bases at J, with 12 bases between the two ends. Germline V CDR1 and CDR2: SGHVS, FNYEAQ. In DNA form, the CDR3 reads TGTGCCAGCAGCTTAACACAGGGGGGGACAGATACGCAGTATTTT. Translation: CASSLTQGGTDTQYF. Variable domain in full (rest from reference TRBV7-6 and TRBJ2-3): GAGVSQSPRYKVTKRGQDVALRCDPISGHVSLYWYRQALGQGPEFLTYFNYEAQQDKSGLPNDRFSAERPEGSISTLTIQRTEQRDSAMYRCASSLTQGGTDTQYFGPGTRLTVL.

The V gene is TRBV6-6, the J gene TRBJ2-1; 7 bases align to TRBD2. The V gene end was trimmed by 7 bases and the J gene end by 0 bases; junction bases not matched to a gene: 6. This CDR3 has 15 residues. Germline V gene sequence: CDR1 MNHNY, CDR2 SVGAGI (reference sequence). The CDR3 DNA follows: TGTGCCAGCACTTCTAAGCGGGGCTCCTACAATGAGCAGTTCTTC. Residues: CASTSKRGSYNEQFF.